This entry concerns a single TCR beta chain. Its antigen is undetermined. This sample stems from a study of cytomegalovirus exposure and HLA in healthy donors. Study-level points and caveats: Rates of TCR association differed by HLA locus in a later analysis, with DRB1 highest and HLA-C lowest. Investigators reported around 150 TCR beta chains as tied to cytomegalovirus. Prediction of most subjects' HLA-A and HLA-B alleles by TCR beta sequences was reportedly accurate. Presence/absence analyses rested on an assumption that sequencing depth was roughly uniform across donors.

It was with 60 Vbeta and 13 Jbeta primers that the PCR ran. Sequencing was performed with immunoSEQ multiplex PCR; in TCRdb, only in-frame clones are kept and a portion is missing. The sample includes 25,000 to 30,000 clones. V lost 2 bases and J lost 0, with 5 bases in between. Germline V gene data show CDR1 as SGHRS and CDR2 as YFSETQ. This CDR3 contains 13 residues. This TCR came from a man aged 25 to 40 in good health and CMV-seronegative. Sequencing was done on a sample of PBMCs. The chain couples TRBV5-1 to TRBJ1-1; unclear D gene. In DNA form, the CDR3 reads TGCGCCAGCAGCTTTCGCGTGAACACTGAAGCTTTCTTT. It is translated as CASSFRVNTEAFF. Combining the CDR3 with reference TRBV5-1 and TRBJ1-1 gives the whole variable domain KAGVTQTPRYLIKTRGQQVTLSCSPISGHRSVSWYQQTPGQGLQFLFEYFSETQRNKGNFPGRFSGRQFSNSRSEMNVSTLELGDSALYLCASSFRVNTEAFFGQGTRLTVV.